The present T cell receptor beta chain was sequenced within a study of T and B cells in COVID-19 patients (dated by TCRdb to the early 2020s). Regarding the research as a whole: In this study, adaptive immunity was profiled in COVID-19 patients who either had active infection or had recovered, using TRB and IGH repertoire sequencing of peripheral blood. The recovered cohort included around 18 patients who contributed about 21 samples, and most of those patients had mild to moderate COVID-19 that was managed on an outpatient basis. A median age of approximately 35 years was recorded in the recovered cohort versus about 70 years in the active-infection cohort. Of the 20 to 25 patients in the active-infection cohort, approximately 12 were critically ill and needed mechanical ventilation or ECMO. Of the approximately 22 patients in the active-infection cohort, 18 had comorbidities associated with unfavorable COVID-19 outcome. The TCR and BCR sequence repository comprised more than 30 patients and about 70 time points, with over 8 million TCR sequences analysed. Because samples were available both during active disease and after recovery, two patients were counted in both the recovered and the active cohorts. An age-matched reference group of around 42 healthy donors negative for COVID-19 antibodies served as the comparison for repertoire analyses. As many as 9 follow-up blood samples were collected from each patient, and in some individuals these samples spanned different disease stages. Broader findings and caveats from the paper: Few blood samples were available from mildly ill patients while symptoms were present or from severe cases at early time points. Specific T cell subsets (CD4+/Treg/CD8+) and sorted SARS-CoV-2-responsive or tetramer+ T cells had not yet been sequenced, and these experiments were ongoing. TRB repertoires were highly clonal in active COVID-19, whereas diversity and richness at recovery rose above healthy donor levels. The cohort was considered too small to assess HLA contributions to COVID-19 susceptibility or severity. It was stated that prospective validation of the reported TCR clusters was required before the clusters could be put to clinical use. Patients with COVID-19 were reported to show strongly skewed TRBV/TRBJ gene usage. The recovered cohort had 2,331 exclusive TCR clusters, including some 30 low-pGen clusters.

TRB repertoires were amplified from approximately 250-500 ng of genomic DNA extracted from blood. The CDR3 goes from the cysteine to the phenylalanine over 15 residues. The DNA shown is the 45-base CDR3, in frame from base 1. V loses 1 base at its end and J loses 8 bases; junction bases beyond the gene matches: 6. According to the germline V gene, CDR1 reads MNHNS and CDR2 reads SASEGT. This clonotype was observed a few times. Its antigen specificity is not known. Base quality data are lacking; no much larger clone is found one base away. The sequencing machine was an Illumina MiSeq. Multiplex PCR with BIOMED2 TRB-A/B primer pools was used to amplify the TRB rearrangements. Illumina-compatible adapters and 7-nucleotide sample barcodes were attached to the amplicons in two consecutive PCRs. All library PCRs used Phusion HS II polymerase. Amplicons were purified from gel with the NucleoSpin Gel and PCR Clean-up kit, quantified on Qubit, and pooled at 3 to 5 nM. Amplicon pool quality was checked on an Agilent 2100 Bioanalyzer before Illumina next-generation sequencing. On the authors' methods: TRB rearrangements were annotated with MiXCR 3.0.8 using the default MiXCR reference library. Non-productive reads and sequences with fewer than 2 reads were excluded, and each unique CDR3 nucleotide sequence counted as one clone. Clonality, diversity, richness and V-J gene usage were calculated in R 3.5.1. GLIPH2 was used to cluster TCRs based on CDR3 similarity, and OLGA was used to calculate the generation probabilities. GLIPH2 clusters were kept only if they contained at least four unique TCR clonotypes found in at least three individuals. TCRdb applied fastp at Q25 and MiXCR to the public reads, then kept only in-frame beta chains. One record per CDR3 amino acid sequence lists the most common genes and DNA. TCRdb, not the original authors, processed these V and J calls. This sample holds 8,500 to 10,000 distinct CDR3 sequences; roughly 31% were observed only once. Together, the top ten hold 20% to 25% of the sample.

The origin of this receptor is a human donor who had recovered from COVID-19. The sequenced sample was blood. The V and J segments used are TRBV6-1 and TRBJ1-2; TRBD1 aligns with 11 central bases. The CDR3 reads as follows: CASSEGTGGLRGYTF. The DNA is as follows: TGTGCCAGCAGTGAAGGGACAGGGGGCCTCAGGGGCTACACCTTC.